A single sample gave rise to the 15 T cell receptor beta chains below, sequenced in a study of early T cells in non-severe SARS-CoV-2 infection. TCRdb ran MiXCR on the 5' RACE reads and lists one entry per CDR3 protein. The table includes about 71,000 distinct CDR3 sequences, 14% detected once. Sequenced material: whole blood, taken at baseline. The receptors derive from an adult who was a healthcare worker with PCR-confirmed SARS-CoV-2 infection or an uninfected control (not recorded which).

This clonotype was counted between two and nine times. This rearrangement joins TRBV5-1 to TRBJ1-6, with D possibly TRBD1 on 5 matching bases. Trimming left V 0 bases short and J 5 bases short, with 6 bases between. This CDR3 is 14 amino acids long. Germline values: CDR1 SGHRS, CDR2 YFSETQ. CDR3 region: CASSLAGNNSPLHF. The DNA of the CDR3 is TGCGCCAGCAGCTTGGCAGGGAATAATTCACCCCTCCACTTT.

This clonotype was recorded many times. J is TRBJ1-1 and V is TRBV6-6; no definite D call. Germline V lookup: CDR1 MNHNY, CDR2 SVGAGI (reference sequence). V was clipped by 4 bases and J by 5 bases, with 14 bases between them. CDR3 length: 14 amino acids. CDR3 sequence reads: CASSSRTVVTEAFF. DNA for the CDR3: TGTGCCAGCAGTTCCCGGACGGTGGTGACTGAAGCTTTCTTT.

This clonotype was detected many times. V and J are TRBV7-6 and TRBJ1-3; weak D call: TRBD1 (5 bases). V was cut by 0 bases and J by 2 bases, with 8 bases left in between. The CDR3 totals 15 residues. The germline CDR1 and CDR2 sequences are SGHVS and FNYEAQ. In DNA, the CDR3 is TGTGCCAGCAGCTTAGCGGGGGGGACTGGAAACACCATATATTTT. Its protein product is CASSLAGGTGNTIYF.

The genes are TRBV7-3 and TRBJ2-5; the D gene is possibly TRBD1 (5 bases). The germline gives CDR1 SGHTA, CDR2 FQGTGA. CDR3 size: 13 residues. Trimming stripped 3 bases from V and 2 bases from J, with 7 bases between. CDR3 DNA: TGTGCCAGCAGCTTCAGGACACAAGAGACCCAGTACTTC. Translating it yields CASSFRTQETQYF.

The genes are TRBV27 and TRBJ1-4; D may be TRBD1 (6 bases). The CDR3 has 16 residues. Germline-derived CDR1 and CDR2 are MNHEY and SMNVEV (reference sequence). Trimming removed 4 bases from V and 5 bases from J, with 17 bases in between. In DNA, the CDR3 is TGTGCCAGCAGTTCCCTCGCGGGGGGCGTGAATGAAAAACTGTTTTTT. Translating gives CASSSLAGGVNEKLFF.

The chain links TRBV18 to TRBJ1-2, with 7 bases aligning to TRBD1. The length of the CDR3 is 13 residues. The V gene end was trimmed by 2 bases and the J gene end by 8 bases; junction bases not matched to a gene: 5. Germline CDR1 and CDR2: KGHSH and LQKENI. The CDR3 is CASSPGQGDGYTF. The DNA for the CDR3 is TGTGCCAGCTCACCAGGGCAGGGGGACGGCTACACCTTC.

This clonotype came up many times. The V call is TRBV2, the J call TRBJ2-1, with D unclear. V lost 5 bases and J 4 bases, leaving 9 bases between the germline ends. This CDR3 spans 13 amino acids. CDR1 and CDR2 (germline): SNHLY, FYNNEI. The CDR3 nucleotides are TGTGCCAGCAGTCAAGACTCGTACAATGAGCAGTTCTTC. Translating it yields CASSQDSYNEQFF.

This clonotype has at least ten counts. The V gene is TRBV3-1, the J gene TRBJ2-3; a weak D match, TRBD2 (5 bases). This CDR3 is 15 amino acids long. The V gene lost 1 base and the J gene lost 8 bases, with 16 bases spanning the gap. Germline loops: CDR1 LGHDT, CDR2 YNNKEL (reference sequence). The CDR3 protein is CASSQGGAERSTQYF. In DNA form, the CDR3 reads TGTGCCAGCAGCCAAGGAGGAGCGGAGCGTTCTACGCAGTATTTT.

There are a few counts of this clonotype. CDR3: CASSPRGPFTSGANVLTF. The DNA of the CDR3 is TGTGCCAGCAGCCCCCGAGGGCCATTTACCTCTGGGGCCAACGTCCTGACTTTC. The chain combines TRBV9 with TRBJ2-6; possibly TRBD2 for D (5 bases). Trimming cost V 4 bases and J 0 bases, with 17 bases left between them. Germline-derived CDR1 and CDR2 are SGDLS and YYNGEE. The CDR3 runs 18 residues.

This clonotype was seen repeatedly, ten times or more. The CDR3 sequence is CASSHGVSTGELFF. CDR3 bases: TGTGCCAGCAGCCACGGGGTATCCACCGGGGAGCTGTTTTTT. The rearrangement uses TRBV12-3 or TRBV12-4 and TRBJ2-2, with a tentative D call TRBD2 (5 bases). There are 14 residues in the CDR3. Trimming pared 6 bases from V and 4 bases from J, leaving 12 bases between.

This clonotype was detected a few times. This chain joins TRBV7-3 and TRBJ2-2, with 7 positions matching TRBD1. CDR3 length: 16 amino acids. Germline V lookup: CDR1 SGHTA, CDR2 FQGTGA. Losses at the gene ends were 4 bases for V and 2 bases for J; bases not matched to a gene: 7. CDR3 protein: CASSSRTGLNTGELFF. DNA of the CDR3: TGTGCCAGCAGCTCGAGGACAGGTCTTAACACCGGGGAGCTGTTTTTT.

This clonotype occurred many times. The V call is TRBV24-1, the J call TRBJ2-1, with 7 bases lining up with TRBD1. This CDR3 spans 15 amino acids. V shed 3 bases, J shed 3 bases, and the junction held 4 bases outside the gene matches. Looked up from germline, CDR1 is KGHDR and CDR2 is SFDVKD. CDR3 nucleotides: TGTGCCACCAGTGATACCCGGGACAGCTACAATGAGCAGTTCTTC. Residues: CATSDTRDSYNEQFF.

This clonotype was found many times. The V gene is TRBV6-6, the J gene TRBJ1-4; D perhaps matches TRBD1 (6 bases). The CDR3 is made up of 16 amino acids. The V end lost 6 bases, the J end lost 7 bases, and 21 bases lay between the germline ends. Looked up from germline, CDR1 is MNHNY and CDR2 is SVGAGI (reference sequence). CDR3 in DNA: TGTGCCAGCAGACCCCCGGGGGCCTCGGCGGGTGAAAAACTGTTTTTT. Its protein product is CASRPPGASAGEKLFF.

This clonotype was seen more than once but under ten times. This sequence joins TRBV11-3 and TRBJ2-1; D is perhaps TRBD2 (6 bases). The CDR3 consists of 14 residues. Trimming cost V 3 bases and J 8 bases, with 14 bases left between them. CDR1 is SGHNT, CDR2 YENEEA, per germline. CDR3 bases: TGTGCCAGCAGCTTGAGCCGGGAGAGGGATGAGCAGTTCTTC. It is translated as CASSLSRERDEQFF.

This clonotype was observed a handful of times. This chain uses TRBV24-1 with TRBJ2-1, with TRBD2 matching 9 bases. Germline trimming cut 3 bases from V and 9 bases from J; bases unmatched to any gene: 11. The CDR3 is made up of 16 amino acids. In germline, CDR1 is KGHDR, CDR2 SFDVKD. Here the CDR3 DNA reads TGTGCCACCAGTGATCCAATGGGACTAGCCGTGGGTGAGCAGTTCTTC. Amino acid sequence: CATSDPMGLAVGEQFF.